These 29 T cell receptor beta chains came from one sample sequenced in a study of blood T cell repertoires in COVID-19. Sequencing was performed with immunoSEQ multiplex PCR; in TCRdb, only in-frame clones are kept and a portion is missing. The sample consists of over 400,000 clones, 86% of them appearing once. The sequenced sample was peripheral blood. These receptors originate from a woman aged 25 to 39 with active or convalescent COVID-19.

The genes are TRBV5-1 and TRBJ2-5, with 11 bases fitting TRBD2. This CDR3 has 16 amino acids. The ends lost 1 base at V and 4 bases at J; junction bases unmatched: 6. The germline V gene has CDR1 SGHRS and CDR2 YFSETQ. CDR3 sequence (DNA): TGCGCCAGCAGCTTGTATAGCGGGAGGGATCGAGAGACCCAGTACTTC. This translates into CASSLYSGRDRETQYF.

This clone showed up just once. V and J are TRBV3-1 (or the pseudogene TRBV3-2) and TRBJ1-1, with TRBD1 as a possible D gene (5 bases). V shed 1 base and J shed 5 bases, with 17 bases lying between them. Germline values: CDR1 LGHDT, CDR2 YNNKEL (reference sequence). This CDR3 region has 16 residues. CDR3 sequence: CASSQGQGLYGTEAFF. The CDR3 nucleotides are TGTGCCAGCAGCCAAGGGCAGGGCTTATATGGGACTGAAGCTTTCTTT.

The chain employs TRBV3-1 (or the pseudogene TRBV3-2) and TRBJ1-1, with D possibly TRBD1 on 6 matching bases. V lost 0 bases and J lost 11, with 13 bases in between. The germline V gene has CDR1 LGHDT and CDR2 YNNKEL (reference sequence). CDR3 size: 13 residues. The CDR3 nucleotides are TGTGCCAGCAGCCAAGATGCAGGGGTTGAGGCTTTCTTT. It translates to CASSQDAGVEAFF.

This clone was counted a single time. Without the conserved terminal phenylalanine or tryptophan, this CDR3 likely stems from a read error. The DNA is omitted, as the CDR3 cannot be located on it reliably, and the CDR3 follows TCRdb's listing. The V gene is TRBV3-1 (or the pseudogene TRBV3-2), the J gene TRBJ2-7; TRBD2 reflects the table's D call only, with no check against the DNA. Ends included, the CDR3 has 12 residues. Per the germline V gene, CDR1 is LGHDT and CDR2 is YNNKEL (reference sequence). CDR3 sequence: CASSQETAGAVY.

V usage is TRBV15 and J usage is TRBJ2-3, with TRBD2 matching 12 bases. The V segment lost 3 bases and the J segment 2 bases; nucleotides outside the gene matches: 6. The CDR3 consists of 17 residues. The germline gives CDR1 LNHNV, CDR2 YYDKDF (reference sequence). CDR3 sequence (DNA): TGTGCCACCAGCAGGACTAGCGGGAGCTTTTACACAGATACGCAGTATTTT. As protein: CATSRTSGSFYTDTQYF.

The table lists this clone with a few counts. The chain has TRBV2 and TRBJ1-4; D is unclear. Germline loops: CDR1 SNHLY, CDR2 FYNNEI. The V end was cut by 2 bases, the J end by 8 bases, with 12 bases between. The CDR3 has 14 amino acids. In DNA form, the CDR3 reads TGTGCCAGCAGTGAAACCCGAGGCGGGGAAAAACTGTTTTTT. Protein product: CASSETRGGEKLFF.

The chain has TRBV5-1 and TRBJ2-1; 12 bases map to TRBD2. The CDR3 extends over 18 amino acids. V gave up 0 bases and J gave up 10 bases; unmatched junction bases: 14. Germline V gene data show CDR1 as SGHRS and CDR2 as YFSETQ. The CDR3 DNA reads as TGCGCCAGCAGCTTGGCCGTGACCGGGACTAGCGGGCACCTGGAGCAGTTCTTC. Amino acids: CASSLAVTGTSGHLEQFF.

The CDR3 loop is CASSLAGDTEAFF. DNA of the CDR3: TGTGCCAGCAGTTTAGCAGGGGACACTGAAGCTTTCTTT. The genes are TRBV12-3 or TRBV12-4 and TRBJ1-1; D perhaps matches TRBD1 (5 bases). The CDR3 sequence is 13 residues long. Trimming pared 0 bases from V and 3 bases from J, leaving 5 bases between.

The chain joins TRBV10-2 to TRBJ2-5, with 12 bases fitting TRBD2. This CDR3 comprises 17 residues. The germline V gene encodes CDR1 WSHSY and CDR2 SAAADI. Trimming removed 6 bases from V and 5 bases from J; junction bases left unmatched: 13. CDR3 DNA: TGCGCCAGCAGGAAAGGAACTAGCGGGAGGACGTGGGAGACCCAGTACTTC. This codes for CASRKGTSGRTWETQYF.

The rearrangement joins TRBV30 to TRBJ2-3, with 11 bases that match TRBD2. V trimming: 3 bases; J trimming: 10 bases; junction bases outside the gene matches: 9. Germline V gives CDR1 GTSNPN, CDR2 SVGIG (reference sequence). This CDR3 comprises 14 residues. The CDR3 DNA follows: TGTGCCTGGAGCGAGACTAGCGGGGCCGCATCGCAGTATTTT. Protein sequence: CAWSETSGAASQYF.

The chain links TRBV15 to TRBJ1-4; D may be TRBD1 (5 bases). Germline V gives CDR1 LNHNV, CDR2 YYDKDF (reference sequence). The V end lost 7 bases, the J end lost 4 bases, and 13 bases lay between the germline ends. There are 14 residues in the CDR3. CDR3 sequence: CATNNRNLNEKLFF. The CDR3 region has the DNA TGTGCCACCAACAACAGGAACCTTAATGAAAAACTGTTTTTT.

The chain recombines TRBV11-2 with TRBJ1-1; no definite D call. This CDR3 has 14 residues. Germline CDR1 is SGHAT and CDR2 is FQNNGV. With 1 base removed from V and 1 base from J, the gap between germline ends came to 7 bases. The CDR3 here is CASSLVVRNTEAFF. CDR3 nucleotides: TGTGCCAGCAGCTTAGTCGTGAGGAACACTGAAGCTTTCTTT. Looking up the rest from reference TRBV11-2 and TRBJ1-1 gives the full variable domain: EAGVAQSPRYKIIEKRQSVAFWCNPISGHATLYWYQQILGQGPKLLIQFQNNGVVDDSQLPKDRFSAERLKGVDSTLKIQPAKLEDSAVYLCASSLVVRNTEAFFGQGTRLTVV.

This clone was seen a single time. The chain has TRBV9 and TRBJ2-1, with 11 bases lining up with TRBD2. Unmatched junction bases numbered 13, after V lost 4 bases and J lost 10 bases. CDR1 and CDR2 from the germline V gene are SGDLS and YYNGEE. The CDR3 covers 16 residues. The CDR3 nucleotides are TGTGCCAGCAGCACCATCGGGACTAGCGGATTCGGCGAGCAGTTCTTC. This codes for CASSTIGTSGFGEQFF. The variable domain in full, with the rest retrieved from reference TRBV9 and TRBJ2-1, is DSGVTQTPKHLITATGQRVTLRCSPRSGDLSVYWYQQSLDQGLQFLIQYYNGEERAKGNILERFSAQQFPDLHSELNLSSLELGDSALYFCASSTIGTSGFGEQFFGPGTRLTVL.

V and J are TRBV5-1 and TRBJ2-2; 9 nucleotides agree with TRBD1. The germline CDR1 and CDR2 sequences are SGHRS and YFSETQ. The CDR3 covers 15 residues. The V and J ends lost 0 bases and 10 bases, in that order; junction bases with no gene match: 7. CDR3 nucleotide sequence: TGCGCCAGCAGCTTGGGGGGACAGGGCCTTTCGGAGCTGTTTTTT. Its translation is CASSLGGQGLSELFF.

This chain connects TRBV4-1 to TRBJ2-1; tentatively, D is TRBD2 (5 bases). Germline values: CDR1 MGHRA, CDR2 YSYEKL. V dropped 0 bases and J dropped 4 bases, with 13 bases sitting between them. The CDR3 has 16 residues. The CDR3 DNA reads TGCGCCAGCAGCCAAGAAGACGGGGAATATTACAATGAGCAGTTCTTC. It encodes CASSQEDGEYYNEQFF.

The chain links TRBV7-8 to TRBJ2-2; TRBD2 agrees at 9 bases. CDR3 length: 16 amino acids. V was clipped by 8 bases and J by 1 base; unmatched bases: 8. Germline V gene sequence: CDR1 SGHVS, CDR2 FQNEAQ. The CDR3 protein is CASDILREGNTGELFF. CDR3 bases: TGTGCCAGCGATATTCTGCGGGAGGGGAACACCGGGGAGCTGTTTTTT.

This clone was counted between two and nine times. The DNA for the CDR3 is TGCGCCAGCAGCACCACCTGGGACAGGGAATCCTACGAGCAGTACTTC. It is translated as CASSTTWDRESYEQYF. The chain joins TRBV5-1 to TRBJ2-7; TRBD1 matches 9 bases. Trimming removed 4 bases from V and 1 base from J; junction bases left unmatched: 9. The CDR3 extends over 16 amino acids. Germline CDR1 reads SGHRS; CDR2 reads YFSETQ.

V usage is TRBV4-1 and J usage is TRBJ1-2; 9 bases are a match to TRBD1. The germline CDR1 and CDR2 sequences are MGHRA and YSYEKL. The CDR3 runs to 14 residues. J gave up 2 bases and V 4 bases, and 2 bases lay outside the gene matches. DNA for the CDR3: TGCGCCAGCAGCCCCGGGACAGGGAACTATGGCTACACCTTC. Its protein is CASSPGTGNYGYTF.

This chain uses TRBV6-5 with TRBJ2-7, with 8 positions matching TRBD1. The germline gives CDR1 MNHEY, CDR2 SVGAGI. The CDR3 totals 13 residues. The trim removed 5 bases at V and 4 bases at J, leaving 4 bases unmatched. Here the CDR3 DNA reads TGTGCCAGCAGTAAACAGGGGGTGTACGAGCAGTACTTC. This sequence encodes CASSKQGVYEQYF.

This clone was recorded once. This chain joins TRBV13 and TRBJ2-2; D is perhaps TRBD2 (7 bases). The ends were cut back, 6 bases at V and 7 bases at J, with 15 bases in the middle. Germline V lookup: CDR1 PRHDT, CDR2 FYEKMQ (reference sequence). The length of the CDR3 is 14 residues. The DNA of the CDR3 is TGTGCCAGCAGGGGAGGGGGATTTAACGGGGAGCTGTTTTTT. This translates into CASRGGGFNGELFF.

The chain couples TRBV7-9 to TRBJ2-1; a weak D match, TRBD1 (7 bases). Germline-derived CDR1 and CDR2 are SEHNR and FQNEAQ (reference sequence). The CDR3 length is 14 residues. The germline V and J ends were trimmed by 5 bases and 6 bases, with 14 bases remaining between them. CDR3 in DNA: TGTGCCAGCAGCCTCGATCAGGGGGGCAATGAGCAGTTCTTC. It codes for CASSLDQGGNEQFF.

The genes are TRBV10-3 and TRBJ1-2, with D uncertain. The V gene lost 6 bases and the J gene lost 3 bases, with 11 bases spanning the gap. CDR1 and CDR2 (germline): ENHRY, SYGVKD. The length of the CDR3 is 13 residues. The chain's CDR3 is CAIRSAGDYGYTF. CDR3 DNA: TGTGCCATCAGATCGGCGGGCGACTATGGCTACACCTTC.

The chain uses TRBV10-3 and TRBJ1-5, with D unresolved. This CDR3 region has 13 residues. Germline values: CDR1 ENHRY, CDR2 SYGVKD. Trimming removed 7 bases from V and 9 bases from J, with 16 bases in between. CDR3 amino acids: CAITAGVQSPQHF. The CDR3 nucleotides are TGTGCCATCACCGCCGGGGTACAATCGCCCCAGCATTTT.

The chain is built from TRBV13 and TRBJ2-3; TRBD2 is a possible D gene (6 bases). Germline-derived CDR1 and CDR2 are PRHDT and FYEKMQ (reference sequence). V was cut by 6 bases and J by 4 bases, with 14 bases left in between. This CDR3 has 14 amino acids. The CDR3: CASSPRLGADTQYF. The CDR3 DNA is TGTGCCAGCAGTCCGAGACTAGGCGCAGATACGCAGTATTTT.

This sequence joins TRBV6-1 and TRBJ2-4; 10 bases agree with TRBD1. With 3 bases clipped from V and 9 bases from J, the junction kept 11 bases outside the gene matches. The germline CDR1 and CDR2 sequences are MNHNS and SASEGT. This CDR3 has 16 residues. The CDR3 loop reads CASSEPRDRGRGIQYF. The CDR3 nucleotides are TGTGCCAGCAGTGAGCCCCGGGACAGGGGCAGGGGCATTCAGTACTTC.

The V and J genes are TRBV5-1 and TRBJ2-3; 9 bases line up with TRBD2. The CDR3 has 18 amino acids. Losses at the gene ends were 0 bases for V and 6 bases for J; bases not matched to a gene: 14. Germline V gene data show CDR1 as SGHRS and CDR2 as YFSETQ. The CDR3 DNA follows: TGCGCCAGCAGCTTGGGACTAGCGGACCCCCTTGTGGTGGATACGCAGTATTTT. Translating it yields CASSLGLADPLVVDTQYF.

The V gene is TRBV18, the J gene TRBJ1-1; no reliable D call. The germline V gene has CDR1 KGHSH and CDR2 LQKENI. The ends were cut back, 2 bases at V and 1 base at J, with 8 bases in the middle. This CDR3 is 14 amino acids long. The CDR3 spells CASSPFAENTEAFF. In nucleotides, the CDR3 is TGTGCCAGCTCACCATTTGCAGAGAACACTGAAGCTTTCTTT. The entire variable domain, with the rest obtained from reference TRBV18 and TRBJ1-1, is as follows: NAGVMQNPRHLVRRRGQEARLRCSPMKGHSHVYWYRQLPEEGLKFMVYLQKENIIDESGMPKERFSAEFPKEGPSILRIQQVVRGDSAAYFCASSPFAENTEAFFGQGTRLTVV.

The CDR3 coding sequence is TGTGCCAGCAGCTTAGGGCAGGGCGGTGAATGGAGCAATCAGCCCCAGCATTTT. This sequence encodes CASSLGQGGEWSNQPQHF. The chain couples TRBV7-9 to TRBJ1-5; a weak D match, TRBD1 (5 bases). The CDR3 length is 18 residues. Germline values: CDR1 SEHNR, CDR2 FQNEAQ (reference sequence). Trimming left V 1 base short and J 1 base short, with 17 bases between.

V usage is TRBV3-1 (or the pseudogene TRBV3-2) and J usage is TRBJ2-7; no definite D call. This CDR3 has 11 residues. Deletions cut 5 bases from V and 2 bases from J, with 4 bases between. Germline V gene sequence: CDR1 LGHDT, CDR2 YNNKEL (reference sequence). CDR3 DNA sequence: TGTGCCAGCAGCTCCGCCTACGAGCAGTACTTC. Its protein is CASSSAYEQYF.